This TCR beta chain was sequenced in a study of blood T cell repertoires in COVID-19. The wider study: The United States, Italy and Spain provided the acute and convalescent COVID-19 samples.

This clone was recorded once. Repertoires were generated with immunoSEQ multiplex PCR, while TCRdb's copy carries only in-frame clones and drops some. The repertoire consists of about 150,000 clones, with around 84% occurring once and the leading ten covering more than 4.5%. Sequenced: PBMCs or T cells enriched from blood (not recorded which). The origin of this receptor is a woman aged 45 to 65 who had been exposed to COVID-19.

CDR3 residues: CASTMTGGPGNTIYF. CDR3 coding DNA: TGTGCCAGTACCATGACAGGGGGTCCTGGAAACACCATATATTTT. This chain links TRBV19 with TRBJ1-3; 9 bases are a match to TRBD1. The CDR3 spans 15 residues. From germline, CDR1 is LNHDA and CDR2 SQIVND (reference sequence). Losses at the gene ends were 7 bases for V and 2 bases for J; bases not matched to a gene: 6.